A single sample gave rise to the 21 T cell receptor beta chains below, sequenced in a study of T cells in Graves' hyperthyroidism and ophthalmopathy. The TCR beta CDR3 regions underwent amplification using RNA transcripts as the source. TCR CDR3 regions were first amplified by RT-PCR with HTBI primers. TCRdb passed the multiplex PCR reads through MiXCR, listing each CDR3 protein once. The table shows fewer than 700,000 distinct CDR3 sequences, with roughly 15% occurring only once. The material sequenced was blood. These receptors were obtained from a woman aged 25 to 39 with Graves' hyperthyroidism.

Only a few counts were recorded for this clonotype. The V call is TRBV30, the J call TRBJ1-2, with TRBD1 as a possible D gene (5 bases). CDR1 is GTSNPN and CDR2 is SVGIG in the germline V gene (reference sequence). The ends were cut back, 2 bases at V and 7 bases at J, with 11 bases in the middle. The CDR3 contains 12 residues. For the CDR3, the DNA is TGTGCCTGGAGTCAGGGACTTTCTGGCTACACCTTC. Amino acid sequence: CAWSQGLSGYTF.

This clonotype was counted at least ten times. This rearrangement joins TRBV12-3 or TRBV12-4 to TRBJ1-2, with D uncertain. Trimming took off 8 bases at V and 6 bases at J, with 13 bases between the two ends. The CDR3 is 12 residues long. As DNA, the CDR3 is TGTGCCAGCTCATATCGGACGCATGGCTACACCTTC. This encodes CASSYRTHGYTF.

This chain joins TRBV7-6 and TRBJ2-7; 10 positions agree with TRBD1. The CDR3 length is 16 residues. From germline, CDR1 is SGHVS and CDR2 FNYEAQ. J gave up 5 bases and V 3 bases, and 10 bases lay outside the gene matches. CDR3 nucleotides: TGTGCCAGCAGCTTGGACGGGACAGGGGTAGACCACGAGCAGTACTTC. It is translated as CASSLDGTGVDHEQYF.

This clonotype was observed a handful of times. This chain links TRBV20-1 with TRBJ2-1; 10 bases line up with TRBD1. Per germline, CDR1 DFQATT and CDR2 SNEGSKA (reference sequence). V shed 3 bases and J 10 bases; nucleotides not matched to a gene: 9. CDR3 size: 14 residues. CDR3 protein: CSARTGTGAAEQFF. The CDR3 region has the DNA TGCAGTGCTAGGACCGGGACAGGGGCGGCGGAGCAGTTCTTC.

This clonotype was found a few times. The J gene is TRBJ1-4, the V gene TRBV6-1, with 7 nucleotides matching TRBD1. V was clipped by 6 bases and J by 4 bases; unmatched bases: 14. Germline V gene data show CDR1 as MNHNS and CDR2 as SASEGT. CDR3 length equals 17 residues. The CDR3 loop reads CASRKGTADGGNEKLFF. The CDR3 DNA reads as TGTGCCAGCAGAAAAGGGACAGCGGACGGTGGTAATGAAAAACTGTTTTTT.

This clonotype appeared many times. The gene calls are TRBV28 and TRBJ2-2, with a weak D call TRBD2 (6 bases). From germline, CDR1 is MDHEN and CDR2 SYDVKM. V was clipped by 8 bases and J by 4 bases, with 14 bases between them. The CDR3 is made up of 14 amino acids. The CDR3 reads CASLGLWSTGELFF. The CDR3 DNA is TGTGCCAGCCTCGGACTATGGAGCACCGGGGAGCTGTTTTTT.

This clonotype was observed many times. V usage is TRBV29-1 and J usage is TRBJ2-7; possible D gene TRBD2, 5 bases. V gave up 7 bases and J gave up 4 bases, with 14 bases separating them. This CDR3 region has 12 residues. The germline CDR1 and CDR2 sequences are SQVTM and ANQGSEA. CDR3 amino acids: CSAGSEMYEQYF. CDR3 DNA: TGCAGCGCGGGTAGCGAGATGTACGAGCAGTACTTC.

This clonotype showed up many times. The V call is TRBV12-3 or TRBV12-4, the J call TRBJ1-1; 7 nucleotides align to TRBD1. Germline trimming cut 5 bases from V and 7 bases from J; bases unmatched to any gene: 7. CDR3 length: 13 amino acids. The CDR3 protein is CASSKRQGGEAFF. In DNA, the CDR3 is TGTGCCAGCAGTAAACGACAGGGAGGTGAAGCTTTCTTT.

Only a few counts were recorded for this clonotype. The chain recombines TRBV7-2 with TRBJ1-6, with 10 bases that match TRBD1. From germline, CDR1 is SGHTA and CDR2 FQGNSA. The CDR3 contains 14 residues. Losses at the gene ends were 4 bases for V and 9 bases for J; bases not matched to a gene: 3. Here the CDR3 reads CASSSRDRGSPLHF. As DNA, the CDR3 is TGTGCCAGCAGCTCCCGGGACAGGGGTTCACCCCTCCACTTT.

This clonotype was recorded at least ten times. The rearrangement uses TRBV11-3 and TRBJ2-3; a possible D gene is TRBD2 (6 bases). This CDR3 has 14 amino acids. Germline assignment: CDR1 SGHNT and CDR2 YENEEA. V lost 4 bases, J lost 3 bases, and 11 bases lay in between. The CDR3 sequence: CASSSAGITDTQYF. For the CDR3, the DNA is TGTGCCAGCAGCTCCGCGGGGATTACAGATACGCAGTATTTT. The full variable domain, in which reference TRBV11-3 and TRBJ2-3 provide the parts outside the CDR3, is EAGVVQSPRYKIIEKKQPVAFWCNPISGHNTLYWYLQNLGQGPELLIRYENEEAVDDSQLPKDRFSAERLKGVDSTLKIQPAELGDSAVYLCASSSAGITDTQYFGPGTRLTVL.

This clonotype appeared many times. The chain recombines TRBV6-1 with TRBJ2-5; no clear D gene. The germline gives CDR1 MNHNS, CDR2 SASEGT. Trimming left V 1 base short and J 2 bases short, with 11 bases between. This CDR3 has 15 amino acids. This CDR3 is CASSEVASDQETQYF. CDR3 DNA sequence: TGTGCCAGCAGTGAAGTGGCTAGTGATCAAGAGACCCAGTACTTC.

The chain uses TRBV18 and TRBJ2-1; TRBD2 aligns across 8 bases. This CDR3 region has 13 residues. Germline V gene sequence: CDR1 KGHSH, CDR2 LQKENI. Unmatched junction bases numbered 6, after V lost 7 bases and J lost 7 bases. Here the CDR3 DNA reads TGTGCCAGCTGCTCGACTAGCGAGAATGAGCAGTTCTTC. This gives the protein CASCSTSENEQFF.

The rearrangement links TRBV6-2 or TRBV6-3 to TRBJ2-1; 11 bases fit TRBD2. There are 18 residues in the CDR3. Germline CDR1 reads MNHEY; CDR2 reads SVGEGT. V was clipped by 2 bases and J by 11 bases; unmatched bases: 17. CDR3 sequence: CASSYGGLAVSQSTKQFF. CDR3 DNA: TGTGCCAGCAGTTACGGGGGACTAGCGGTGTCCCAATCTACCAAGCAGTTCTTC.

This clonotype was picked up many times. CDR3 bases: TGTGCCAGCACGCTTGGGGCTCACTACGAGCAGTACTTC. This translates into CASTLGAHYEQYF. The chain is built from TRBV6-1 and TRBJ2-7; tentative D call: TRBD1 (5 bases). CDR1 and CDR2 from the germline V gene are MNHNS and SASEGT. This CDR3 contains 13 residues. V dropped 7 bases and J dropped 3 bases, with 13 bases sitting between them.

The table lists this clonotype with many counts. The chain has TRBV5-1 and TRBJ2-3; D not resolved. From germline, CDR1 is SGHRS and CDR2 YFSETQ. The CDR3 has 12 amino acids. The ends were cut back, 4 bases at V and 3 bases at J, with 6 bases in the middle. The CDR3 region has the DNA TGCGCCAGCAGCACCAAAACAGATACGCAGTATTTT. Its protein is CASSTKTDTQYF.

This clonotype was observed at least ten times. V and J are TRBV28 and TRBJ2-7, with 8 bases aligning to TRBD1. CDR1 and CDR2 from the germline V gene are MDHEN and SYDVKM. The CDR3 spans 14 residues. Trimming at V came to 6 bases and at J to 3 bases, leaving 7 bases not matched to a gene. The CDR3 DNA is TGTGCCAGCAGCCCAGGGACAGGTCTCTACGAGCAGTACTTC. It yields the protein CASSPGTGLYEQYF.

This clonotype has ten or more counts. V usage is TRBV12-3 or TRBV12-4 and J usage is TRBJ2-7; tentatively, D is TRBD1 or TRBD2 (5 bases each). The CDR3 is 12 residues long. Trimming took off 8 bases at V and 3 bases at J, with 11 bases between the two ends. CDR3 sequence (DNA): TGTGCCAGCGGTCGGGACGGCTACGAGCAGTACTTC. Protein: CASGRDGYEQYF.

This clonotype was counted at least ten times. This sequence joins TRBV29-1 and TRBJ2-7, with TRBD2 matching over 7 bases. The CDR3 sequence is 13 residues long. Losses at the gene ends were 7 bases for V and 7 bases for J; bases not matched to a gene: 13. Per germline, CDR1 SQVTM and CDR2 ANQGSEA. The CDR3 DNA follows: TGCAGCGCCCACCGCGGCGGGAGCGGGGAGCAGTACTTC. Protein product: CSAHRGGSGEQYF.

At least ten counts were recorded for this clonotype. The CDR3 region has the DNA TGCAGTGCTAGAGATCAATGGGTAAACATTCAGTACTTC. As protein: CSARDQWVNIQYF. The J gene is TRBJ2-4, the V gene TRBV20-1, with unresolved D. This CDR3 has 13 residues. Germline values: CDR1 DFQATT, CDR2 SNEGSKA (reference sequence). Trimming shortened V by 0 bases and J by 6 bases, and 9 bases separated the two germline ends.

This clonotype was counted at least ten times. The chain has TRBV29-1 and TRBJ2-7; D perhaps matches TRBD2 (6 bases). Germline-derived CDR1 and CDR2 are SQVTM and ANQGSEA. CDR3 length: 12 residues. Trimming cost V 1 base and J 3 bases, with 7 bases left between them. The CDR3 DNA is TGCAGCGTTGAAGTCGGGAGCTACGAGCAGTACTTC. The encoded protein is CSVEVGSYEQYF.

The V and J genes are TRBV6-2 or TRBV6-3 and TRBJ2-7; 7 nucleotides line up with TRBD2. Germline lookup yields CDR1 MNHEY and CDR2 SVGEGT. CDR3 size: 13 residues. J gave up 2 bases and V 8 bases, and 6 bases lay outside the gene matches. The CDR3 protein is CASEPSGTYEQYF. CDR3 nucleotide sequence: TGTGCCAGCGAGCCTAGCGGTACCTACGAGCAGTACTTC.